One and the same sample provided the 25 T cell receptor beta chains below, sequenced in a study of T cells in pancreatic ductal adenocarcinoma. No neoadjuvant therapy was given to the selected pancreatic ductal adenocarcinoma patients before their surgery. Measured with immunoSEQ multiplex PCR; TCRdb has only the in-frame clones, and not every one. The repertoire holds approximately 16,000 clones, with approximately 90% as singletons. The sequenced sample consisted of PBMCs. The receptors were sampled from a human donor with pancreatic ductal adenocarcinoma.

Here the CDR3 reads CASRAYGTGGGDGYTF. The CDR3 coding sequence is TGTGCCAGCAGGGCCTATGGGACAGGGGGCGGGGATGGCTACACCTTC. This chain uses TRBV25-1 with TRBJ1-2; 12 bases map to TRBD1. CDR1 and CDR2 from the germline V gene are MGHDK and SYGVNS. The V segment lost 6 bases and the J segment 6 bases; nucleotides outside the gene matches: 11. This CDR3 has 16 amino acids.

This chain uses TRBV11-2 with TRBJ2-7; weak D call: TRBD1 (5 bases). CDR3 size: 13 residues. Germline assignment: CDR1 SGHAT and CDR2 FQNNGV. V was cut by 4 bases and J by 7 bases, with 14 bases left in between. DNA of the CDR3: TGTGCCAGCAGCTCCTTGACAGATGGGGAGCAGTACTTC. The encoded protein is CASSSLTDGEQYF.

The chain has TRBV5-1 and TRBJ2-1, with TRBD1 matching 8 bases. CDR1 SGHRS and CDR2 YFSETQ come from the germline V gene. This CDR3 has 15 amino acids. After removal of 4 bases from V and 8 bases from J, the junction contained 11 bases not matched to a gene. This CDR3 is CASSPFYRGADEQFF. In nucleotides, the CDR3 is TGCGCCAGCAGCCCCTTTTACAGGGGGGCCGATGAGCAGTTCTTC.

This chain joins TRBV11-2 and TRBJ1-2; D not certain. The CDR3 contains 13 residues. The V end lost 4 bases, the J end lost 2 bases, and 8 bases lay between the germline ends. CDR1 is SGHAT, CDR2 FQNNGV, per germline. The CDR3 DNA follows: TGTGCCAGCAGCTCCCCCCCAAACTATGGCTACACCTTC. Protein: CASSSPPNYGYTF.

This chain uses TRBV5-6 with TRBJ1-1, with 9 nucleotides matching TRBD1. Germline V CDR1 and CDR2: SGHDT, YYEEEE. This CDR3 is 15 amino acids long. Trimming took 4 bases from V and 4 from J; bases not matched to a gene: 8. In nucleotides, the CDR3 is TGTGCCAGCAGCCCTGCTACAGGGGGCGGCACTGAAGCTTTCTTT. It is translated as CASSPATGGGTEAFF.

The J gene is TRBJ2-7, the V gene TRBV2; 16 bases line up with TRBD2. Unmatched junction bases numbered 7, after V lost 4 bases and J lost 1 base. The CDR3 consists of 18 residues. CDR1 is SNHLY and CDR2 is FYNNEI in the germline V gene. For the CDR3, the DNA is TGTGCCAGCAGTGGGGGACTAGCGGGAGGGCGAAGGTCCTACGAGCAGTACTTC. Translated: CASSGGLAGGRRSYEQYF. Looking up the rest from reference TRBV2 and TRBJ2-7 gives the full variable domain: EPEVTQTPSHQVTQMGQEVILRCVPISNHLYFYWYRQILGQKVEFLVSFYNNEISEKSEIFDDQFSVERPDGSNFTLKIRSTKLEDSAMYFCASSGGLAGGRRSYEQYFGPGTRLTVT.

As regards this clone: The junction does not match germline at one end; this may be a read error. The same CDR3 can be traced to other DNA sequences in this sample. The CDR3 here is CASSLPGRLNTEAFF. The CDR3 DNA is TGTGCCAGCAGCTTACCGGGACGGTTGAACACTGAAGCCTTCTTT. The chain couples TRBV5-6 to TRBJ1-1, with D perhaps TRBD1 (5 bases). The CDR3 sequence is 15 residues long. Germline lookup yields CDR1 SGHDT and CDR2 YYEEEE.

The chain couples TRBV6-5 to TRBJ1-1; no clear D gene. The germline V gene encodes CDR1 MNHEY and CDR2 SVGAGI. The CDR3 consists of 13 residues. The germline V and J ends were trimmed by 11 bases and 0 bases, with 13 bases remaining between them. The CDR3 region has the DNA TGTGCCGCCAGCCGTCGCGTGAACACTGAAGCTTTCTTT. The encoded protein is CAASRRVNTEAFF.

The V gene is TRBV7-9, the J gene TRBJ2-3, with 10 bases fitting TRBD1. The CDR3 runs to 16 residues. Losses at the gene ends were 5 bases for V and 0 bases for J; bases not matched to a gene: 5. CDR1 SEHNR and CDR2 FQNEAQ come from the germline V gene (reference sequence). The CDR3 sequence is CASSPDRGTSTDTQYF. The CDR3 nucleotides are TGTGCCAGCAGCCCGGACAGGGGGACTAGCACAGATACGCAGTATTTT.

This clone was counted once. V and J are TRBV9 and TRBJ1-2; D gene uncertain. The CDR3 covers 12 residues. CDR1 is SGDLS, CDR2 YYNGEE, per germline. V was pared by 0 bases and J by 0 bases, with 0 bases between. CDR3 sequence reads: CASSVANYGYTF. The CDR3 coding sequence is TGTGCCAGCAGCGTAGCTAACTATGGCTACACCTTC.

The chain carries TRBV7-9 and TRBJ1-4; 12 positions match TRBD1. The CDR3 runs to 16 residues. Germline V gives CDR1 SEHNR, CDR2 FQNEAQ (reference sequence). Trimming at V came to 0 bases and at J to 8 bases, leaving 4 bases not matched to a gene. The CDR3 sequence is CASSLAGTGGAEKLFF. The DNA of the CDR3 is TGTGCCAGCAGCTTAGCTGGGACAGGGGGCGCCGAAAAACTGTTTTTT.

The rearrangement links TRBV28 to TRBJ2-7; no clear D gene. This CDR3 is built from 12 residues. The germline V and J ends were trimmed by 2 bases and 2 bases, with 4 bases remaining between them. Germline-derived CDR1 and CDR2 are MDHEN and SYDVKM. The CDR3 nucleotides are TGTGCCAGCAGTTTAGGGACCTACGAGCAGTACTTC. Translation: CASSLGTYEQYF.

V and J are TRBV27 and TRBJ2-7, with D tentatively TRBD1 (6 bases). This CDR3 contains 17 residues. With 0 bases removed from V and 2 bases from J, the gap between germline ends came to 17 bases. CDR1 is MNHEY, CDR2 SMNVEV, per germline (reference sequence). CDR3 in DNA: TGTGCCAGCAGTTTATCGGCCGGGACCAGGGGAACCTACGAGCAGTACTTC. Its translation: CASSLSAGTRGTYEQYF.

The sample holds one count of this clone. The rearrangement joins TRBV5-1 to TRBJ1-1, with TRBD1 as a possible D gene (5 bases). The CDR3 runs to 16 residues. Germline CDR1 reads SGHRS; CDR2 reads YFSETQ. Trimming took off 0 bases at V and 4 bases at J, with 16 bases between the two ends. CDR3 protein: CASSLGVARGSTEAFF. CDR3 nucleotides: TGCGCCAGCAGCTTGGGAGTGGCCCGGGGGAGCACTGAAGCTTTCTTT.

The rearrangement uses TRBV7-2 and TRBJ1-2, with D unclear. From germline, CDR1 is SGHTA and CDR2 FQGNSA. The ends were cut back, 5 bases at V and 8 bases at J, with 21 bases in the middle. The CDR3 contains 15 residues. The CDR3: CASSRPLTDGEGYTF. In DNA form, the CDR3 reads TGTGCCAGCAGCCGACCATTAACTGACGGAGAAGGCTACACCTTC. The full variable domain, in which reference TRBV7-2 and TRBJ1-2 provide the parts outside the CDR3, is GAGVSQSPSNKVTEKGKDVELRCDPISGHTALYWYRQSLGQGLEFLIYFQGNSAPDKSGLPSDRFSAERTGGSVSTLTIQRTQQEDSAVYLCASSRPLTDGEGYTFGSGTRLTVV.

The V and J genes are TRBV19 and TRBJ2-7; D unclear. Trimming removed 5 bases at V and 4 bases at J, with 18 bases between. This CDR3 contains 15 residues. Germline loops: CDR1 LNHDA, CDR2 SQIVND (reference sequence). This CDR3 is CASSPRIGATYEQYF. As DNA, the CDR3 is TGTGCCAGTAGTCCGAGAATCGGCGCGACTTACGAGCAGTACTTC.

This clone was observed a handful of times. This chain connects TRBV2 to TRBJ1-3; D might be TRBD1 (5 bases). Trimming removed 0 bases at V and 4 bases at J, with 19 bases between. Germline-derived CDR1 and CDR2 are SNHLY and FYNNEI. The CDR3 is 18 residues long. CDR3 protein: CASSEAHRGRGTGNTIYF. The CDR3, as DNA: TGTGCCAGCAGTGAAGCGCACCGGGGGAGGGGAACCGGAAACACCATATATTTT.

This clone is a singleton in its sample. This chain links TRBV10-3 with TRBJ1-4, with D perhaps TRBD1 (6 bases). The CDR3 runs to 14 residues. Germline assignment: CDR1 ENHRY and CDR2 SYGVKD. V was pared by 0 bases and J by 11 bases, with 13 bases between. The CDR3 DNA sequence: TGTGCCATCAGTGAGTCGGTGGGGGCGGGGAAACTGTTTTTT. Protein sequence: CAISESVGAGKLFF.

The chain uses TRBV28 and TRBJ2-1; D uncertain. Trimming removed 7 bases at V and 1 base at J, with 8 bases between. CDR3 size: 13 residues. Germline assignment: CDR1 MDHEN and CDR2 SYDVKM. The CDR3 loop is CASTKASYNEQFF. The CDR3 nucleotides read TGTGCCAGCACCAAGGCATCCTACAATGAGCAGTTCTTC.

This clone was counted a single time. The rearrangement uses TRBV9 and TRBJ2-7, with TRBD1 matching over 8 bases. The CDR3 sequence is 16 residues long. With 3 bases clipped from V and 2 bases from J, the junction kept 10 bases outside the gene matches. Germline V gene lookup returns CDR1 SGDLS and CDR2 YYNGEE. The CDR3 reads CASSAPAGTGTYEQYF. The CDR3 DNA is TGTGCCAGCAGCGCCCCCGCCGGGACAGGCACCTACGAGCAGTACTTC. Together with reference TRBV9 and TRBJ2-7, the CDR3 gives the full variable domain: DSGVTQTPKHLITATGQRVTLRCSPRSGDLSVYWYQQSLDQGLQFLIQYYNGEERAKGNILERFSAQQFPDLHSELNLSSLELGDSALYFCASSAPAGTGTYEQYFGPGTRLTVT.

The J gene is TRBJ2-2, the V gene TRBV29-1; 10 positions agree with TRBD2. CDR3 length equals 16 residues. Trimming cost V 7 bases and J 7 bases; bases outside gene matches: 15. CDR1 is SQVTM, CDR2 ANQGSEA, per germline. CDR3 sequence (DNA): TGCAGCGGATCGGGGGAGAGCGGGGGGGTTTTCGGGGAGCTGTTTTTT. Amino acid sequence: CSGSGESGGVFGELFF.

This chain joins TRBV2 and TRBJ1-2; TRBD1 might be the D (5 bases). The CDR3 covers 13 residues. Germline V gives CDR1 SNHLY, CDR2 FYNNEI. Trimming removed 1 base from V and 8 bases from J, with 11 bases in between. The CDR3 region has the DNA TGTGCCAGCAGTGAAGACAGGTTCGTCGGCTACACCTTC. Translated, it gives CASSEDRFVGYTF.

The chain employs TRBV6-4 and TRBJ1-1; D is unresolved. V was pared by 6 bases and J by 0 bases, with 8 bases between. Looked up from germline, CDR1 is MRHNA and CDR2 is SNTAGT. The CDR3 contains 13 residues. This chain's CDR3 is CASSGDMNTEAFF. CDR3 coding DNA: TGTGCCAGCAGCGGAGATATGAACACTGAAGCTTTCTTT.

The count of this clone is one. The chain is built from TRBV7-6 and TRBJ1-1; D uncertain. This CDR3 comprises 16 residues. The germline CDR1 and CDR2 sequences are SGHVS and FNYEAQ. V lost 1 base and J lost 1, with 13 bases in between. This CDR3 is CASSLGLWEGNTEAFF. The CDR3 nucleotides are TGTGCCAGCAGCTTAGGTTTGTGGGAGGGGAACACTGAAGCTTTCTTT. Based on the CDR3 plus reference TRBV7-6 and TRBJ1-1, the full variable domain is GAGVSQSPRYKVTKRGQDVALRCDPISGHVSLYWYRQALGQGPEFLTYFNYEAQQDKSGLPNDRFSAERPEGSISTLTIQRTEQRDSAMYRCASSLGLWEGNTEAFFGQGTRLTVV.

There are a few counts of this clone. V usage is TRBV4-3 and J usage is TRBJ1-4; D is ambiguous. There are 18 residues in the CDR3. V was cut by 1 base and J by 6 bases, with 21 bases left in between. The V gene's germline CDR1 is LGHNA and CDR2 YSLEER. The CDR3 DNA follows: TGCGCCAGCAGCCAAGGCCCCCTTGTCCAGGCGTTTGATGAAAAACTGTTTTTT. Residues: CASSQGPLVQAFDEKLFF.